This TCR beta chain originates from a study of PD-L1 blockade in urothelial cancer (dated by TCRdb to between 2016 and 2019). For context, the study as a whole: Every patient began therapy in the mid-2010s and was given atezolizumab 1,200 mg intravenously every 3 weeks. About 10 patients achieved durable clinical benefit and 15 to 20 did not. An exploratory multi-omic analysis was conducted of the somatic, immune and clinical correlates of response to PD-L1 blockade with atezolizumab in urothelial cancer. Progression-free survival longer than 6 months counted as durable clinical benefit, and TCR features were additionally tested against both progression-free and overall survival. Pretreatment blood TCR-seq was available for 27 to 30 patients, at least one posttreatment blood collection was obtained for about 25 patients, and tumor TCR-seq was available for about 25 patients. Twenty-five of 29 patients were identified as males with urothelial cancer of bladder origin, and a prior smoking history was reported by 18 of 29 patients. Pretreatment tumor samples, along with matched peripheral blood serially collected before and after atezolizumab treatment, were subjected to TCR sequencing. Blood samples were analyzed at 3 weeks after treatment start (second dose) and at 6 weeks after treatment start. An ECOG performance status of 0 or 1 was recorded for the patients, and 0 to 3 prior chemotherapy regimens had been received by the patients. In the same patients who had TCR sequencing, pretreatment tumors also underwent whole exome sequencing and RNA sequencing. Blood samples yielded a median of roughly 140,000 T cells and around 80,000 unique TCRs, with median clonality approximately 0.08. The full study reports these points: Patients with durable benefit showed greater expansion of tumor-associated TCR clones in peripheral blood 3 weeks after starting treatment (n ≈ 23, p = 0.022). Small sample size (n ≈ 28) and many exploratory analyses mean the results are intended to be hypothesis-generating. A pretreatment peripheral blood TCR clonality below the median was linked to improved progression-free and overall survival.

Notes on this clone: The antigen this receptor binds is unknown. No base quality information exists; no much larger clone differs at one position.

Each PCR received spiked-in synthetic TCR analog templates so that absolute template abundance could be estimated from read counts. The immunoSEQ assay used bias-controlled V and J gene primers to amplify TCRbeta CDR3 regions from genomic DNA. Sequencing of rearranged TCRbeta segments was done at approximately 20X coverage. Per the original workflow: Clustering was used to correct sequencing errors, and CDR3s were annotated against IMGT to assign V, D and J genes. Downstream analyses used only productive TCRbeta rearrangements, leaving out any out-of-frame or stop-codon sequences. Clonality was computed as one minus Shannon entropy normalized by the log of the number of unique productive sequences. Fisher's exact test with Benjamini-Hochberg correction, at a threshold of adjusted p below 0.01, was used to find clones that differed between time points or between blood and tumor. The immuneACCESS repertoire file appears here via TCRdb, limited to in-frame rearrangements. These files lack a portion of the clones; in checked studies, under half of the deficit traces to unresolved V genes, and the cause of the others is not known. The V and J calls and clone size are taken from that table; D and trimming were inferred from the DNA. This sample has 75,000 to 95,000 clones in its table, and approximately 91% of those were observed once. The ten largest clones add up to around a tenth of the sample.

A cohort of about 31 patients with locally advanced or metastatic urothelial carcinoma, treated at Memorial Sloan Kettering on a trial protocol, was included. Peripheral blood mononuclear cells were collected pretreatment and during treatment, with between 1 and 8 total time points obtained per patient. The Qiagen DNeasy Blood extraction kit was used to purify genomic DNA from total PBMCs and tumor samples. PBMCs were collected pretreatment and during treatment, and were isolated and stored as previously described. The CDR3 starts with the cysteine, ends with the phenylalanine, and has 15 residues. Only the CDR3 DNA is retained, 45 bases long and in frame from the first base. Relative to germline, V is 0 bases shorter and J is 4 bases shorter, with 11 bases between their ends. As encoded in the germline V gene, CDR1 is SGHRS while CDR2 is YFSETQ.

The clonotype comes from a man aged 55 to 69 with urothelial cancer. The source was PBMCs, collected around atezolizumab (anti-PD-L1) treatment. The sequence joins TRBV5-1 to TRBJ2-1, and possibly TRBD2, on 5 matching bases. CDR3 region: CASSLGGSLYNEQFF. The DNA sequence is as follows: TGCGCCAGCAGCTTGGGAGGGAGCCTTTACAATGAGCAGTTCTTC.